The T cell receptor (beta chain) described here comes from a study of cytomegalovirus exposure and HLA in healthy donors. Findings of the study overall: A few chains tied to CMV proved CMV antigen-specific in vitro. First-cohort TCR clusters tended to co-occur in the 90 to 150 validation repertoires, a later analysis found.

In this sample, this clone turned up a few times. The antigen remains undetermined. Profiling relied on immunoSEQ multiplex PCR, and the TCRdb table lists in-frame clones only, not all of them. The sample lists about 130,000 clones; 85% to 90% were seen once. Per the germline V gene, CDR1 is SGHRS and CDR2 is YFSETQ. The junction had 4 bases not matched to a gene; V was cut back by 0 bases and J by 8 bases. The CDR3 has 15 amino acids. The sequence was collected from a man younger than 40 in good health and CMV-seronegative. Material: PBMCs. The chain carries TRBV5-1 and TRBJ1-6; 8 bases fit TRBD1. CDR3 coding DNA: TGCGCCAGCAGCTTGGCAGGACAGGGTTATTCACCCCTCCACTTT. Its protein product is CASSLAGQGYSPLHF.